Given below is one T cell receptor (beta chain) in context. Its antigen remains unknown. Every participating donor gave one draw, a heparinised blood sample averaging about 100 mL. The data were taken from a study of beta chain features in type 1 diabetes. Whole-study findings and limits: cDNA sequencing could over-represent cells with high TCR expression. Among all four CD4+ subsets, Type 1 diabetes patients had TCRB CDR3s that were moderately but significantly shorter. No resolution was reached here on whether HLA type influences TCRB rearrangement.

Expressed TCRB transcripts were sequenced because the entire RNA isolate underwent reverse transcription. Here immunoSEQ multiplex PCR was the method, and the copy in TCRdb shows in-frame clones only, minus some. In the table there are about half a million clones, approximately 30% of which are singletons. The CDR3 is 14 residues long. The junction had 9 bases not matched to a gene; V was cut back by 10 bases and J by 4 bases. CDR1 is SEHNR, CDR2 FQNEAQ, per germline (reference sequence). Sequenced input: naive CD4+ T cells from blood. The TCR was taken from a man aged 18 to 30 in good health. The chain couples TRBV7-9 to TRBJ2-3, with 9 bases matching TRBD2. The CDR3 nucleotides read TGTGCCACCTTAGCGGGGGAGTGGCCAGATACGCAGTATTTT. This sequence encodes CATLAGEWPDTQYF. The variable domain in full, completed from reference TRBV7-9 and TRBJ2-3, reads DTGVSQNPRHKITKRGQNVTFRCDPISEHNRLYWYRQTLGQGPEFLTYFQNEAQLEKSRLLSDRFSAERPKGSFSTLEIQRTEQGDSAMYLCATLAGEWPDTQYFGPGTRLTVL.